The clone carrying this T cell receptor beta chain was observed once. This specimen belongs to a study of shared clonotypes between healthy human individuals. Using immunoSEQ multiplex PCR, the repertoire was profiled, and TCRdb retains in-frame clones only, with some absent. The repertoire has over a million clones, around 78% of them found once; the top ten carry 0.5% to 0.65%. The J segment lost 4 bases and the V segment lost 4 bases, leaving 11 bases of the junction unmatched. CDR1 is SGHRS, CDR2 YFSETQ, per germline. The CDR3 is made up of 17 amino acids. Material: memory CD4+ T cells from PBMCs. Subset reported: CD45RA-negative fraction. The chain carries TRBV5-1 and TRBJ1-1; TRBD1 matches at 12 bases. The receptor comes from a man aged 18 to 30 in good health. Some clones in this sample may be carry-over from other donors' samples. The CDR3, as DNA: TGCGCCAGCAGCCGGAATGGGGACAGGGGGCTGAGCACTGAAGCTTTCTTT. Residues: CASSRNGDRGLSTEAFF.